The 21 T cell receptor beta chains below were found in one sample sequenced in a study of beta chain features in type 1 diabetes (dated by TCRdb to the late 2010s). Libraries came from the immunoSEQ multiplex PCR assay. The entire amount of isolated RNA was reverse transcribed using the High Capacity cDNA Reverse Transcription Kit, so the sequenced TCRB transcripts were expressed ones. TCRdb holds this immuneACCESS table with in-frame rearrangements only. Some clones are missing; in checked studies, unresolved V genes explain under half, and the rest has no known cause. The sample table holds over 700,000 clones, of which roughly a sixth were seen once. The ten largest clones represent 0.023% of the sample. Sequenced sample: naive CD4+ T cells from blood. The cell subset or site tag for this specimen amounts to: true naive CD4+ T cells. Every receptor here comes from a woman under 30 in good health.

A few counts support this clone. The chain uses TRBV19 and TRBJ2-4; either TRBD1 or TRBD2 may fit D (5 bases each). The CDR3 is made up of 14 amino acids. V was trimmed by 3 bases and J by 9 bases, leaving 15 bases between them. The germline CDR1 and CDR2 sequences are LNHDA and SQIVND (reference sequence). The CDR3 protein is CASSIEGTPAIQYF. CDR3 coding DNA: TGTGCCAGTAGTATTGAAGGGACCCCCGCCATTCAGTACTTC.

This chain links TRBV15 with TRBJ2-4; tentatively, D is TRBD1 (6 bases). This CDR3 comprises 14 residues. Germline CDR1 and CDR2: LNHNV and YYDKDF (reference sequence). The V and J ends lost 0 bases and 8 bases respectively, with 11 bases between them. CDR3 bases: TGTGCCACCAGCAGAGATGGACCAGGGGACATTCAGTACTTC. Translating it yields CATSRDGPGDIQYF.

This clone came up a few times. The chain couples TRBV6-6 to TRBJ2-1; possible D gene TRBD2, 5 bases. This CDR3 is 13 amino acids long. Germline V lookup: CDR1 MNHNY, CDR2 SVGAGI (reference sequence). The V end was cut by 5 bases, the J end by 8 bases, with 13 bases between. The CDR3 nucleotides are TGTGCCAGCAGTACACTAGGAGAGGATGAGCAGTTCTTC. Residues: CASSTLGEDEQFF.

A few counts support this clone. The chain has TRBV7-2 and TRBJ2-2; no firm D call. CDR1 is SGHTA, CDR2 FQGNSA, per germline. Between the trimmed V and J ends, which lost 2 bases and 6 bases, there was a span of 10 bases. The CDR3 totals 14 residues. The CDR3 region is CASSLPVGSGELFF. CDR3 nucleotides: TGTGCCAGCAGCTTACCCGTAGGGTCCGGGGAGCTGTTTTTT.

The CDR3 here is CASSLGLAEHYTDTQYF. The CDR3 coding sequence is TGTGCCAGCAGTTTGGGGCTAGCGGAGCACTACACAGATACGCAGTATTTT. The V call is TRBV28, the J call TRBJ2-3; 7 bases align to TRBD2. The CDR3 extends over 17 amino acids. Germline V gene lookup returns CDR1 MDHEN and CDR2 SYDVKM. The V segment lost 3 bases and the J segment 2 bases; nucleotides outside the gene matches: 11.

This chain connects TRBV5-1 to TRBJ2-5, with 9 bases lining up with TRBD1. There are 15 residues in the CDR3. Germline CDR1 reads SGHRS; CDR2 reads YFSETQ. Trimming at V came to 2 bases and at J to 5 bases, leaving 7 bases not matched to a gene. DNA for the CDR3: TGCGCCAGCAGCTTACGGACAGGGGAGGGGGAGACCCAGTACTTC. Its protein product is CASSLRTGEGETQYF.

The V and J genes are TRBV7-9 and TRBJ2-1; 7 bases map to TRBD2. The CDR3 loop spans 14 amino acids. CDR1 SEHNR and CDR2 FQNEAQ come from the germline V gene (reference sequence). Unmatched junction bases numbered 5, after V lost 5 bases and J lost 4 bases. CDR3 sequence (DNA): TGTGCCAGCAGCATTACTAGCGCTTACAATGAGCAGTTCTTC. It specifies CASSITSAYNEQFF.

This clone occurred a few times. V and J are TRBV19 and TRBJ1-5, with D maybe TRBD1 (6 bases). CDR1 LNHDA and CDR2 SQIVND come from the germline V gene (reference sequence). This CDR3 is 13 amino acids long. V was shortened by 6 bases and J by 4 bases, with 10 bases between the two germline ends. The CDR3 spells CASSPQGNQPQHF. As DNA, the CDR3 is TGTGCCAGTAGCCCCCAGGGGAATCAGCCCCAGCATTTT.

CDR3 amino acids: CAWSVRLGPALEAFF. CDR3 DNA sequence: TGTGCCTGGAGTGTACGTTTGGGACCAGCCCTTGAAGCTTTCTTT. The chain links TRBV30 to TRBJ1-1; weak D call: TRBD1 (5 bases). Trimming stripped 0 bases from V and 7 bases from J, with 18 bases between. This CDR3 contains 15 residues. Germline CDR1 is GTSNPN and CDR2 is SVGIG (reference sequence).

This clone was counted between two and nine times. The chain carries TRBV14 and TRBJ1-2, with unresolved D. Germline-derived CDR1 and CDR2 are SGHDN and FVKESK. The V gene lost 6 bases and the J gene lost 6 bases, with 14 bases spanning the gap. The CDR3 contains 13 residues. This CDR3 reads CASSPILGDGYTF. In nucleotides, the CDR3 is TGTGCCAGCAGTCCCATCCTCGGGGATGGCTACACCTTC.

The chain uses TRBV2 and TRBJ2-1, with D possibly being TRBD2 (5 bases). The CDR3 has 15 amino acids. Germline values: CDR1 SNHLY, CDR2 FYNNEI. V was shortened by 1 base and J by 6 bases, with 13 bases between the two germline ends. CDR3 loop: CASSEGLGGPNEQFF. DNA for the CDR3: TGTGCCAGCAGTGAAGGCCTAGGCGGGCCCAATGAGCAGTTCTTC.

The chain carries TRBV27 and TRBJ2-3; the D gene could be TRBD1 or TRBD2 (5 bases each). Germline V gene lookup returns CDR1 MNHEY and CDR2 SMNVEV (reference sequence). The CDR3 runs 12 residues. Trimming took 1 base from V and 6 from J, leaving 5 bases between them. The CDR3 loop is CASSLWGDTQYF. The CDR3 DNA reads as TGTGCCAGCAGTTTATGGGGGGATACGCAGTATTTT.

This clone showed up just a few times. Other DNA variants within this sample encode the same CDR3. The CDR3 sequence: CASSLGGQGYNEQFF. The CDR3 nucleotides read TGTGCCAGCAGTTTGGGGGGACAGGGCTACAATGAGCAGTTCTTC. The chain employs TRBV7-2 and TRBJ2-1, with 9 bases fitting TRBD1. After removal of 6 bases from V and 3 bases from J, the junction contained 6 bases not matched to a gene. CDR3 length: 15 amino acids. Germline V gene data show CDR1 as SGHTA and CDR2 as FQGNSA.

Comment on this clone: Other DNA sequences in this specimen translate into the identical CDR3. The V and J genes are TRBV9 and TRBJ2-1; maybe TRBD2 (6 bases). Looked up from germline, CDR1 is SGDLS and CDR2 is YYNGEE. The CDR3 has 15 amino acids. V lost 0 bases and J 4 bases, leaving 11 bases between the germline ends. This CDR3 is CASSVVGGSYNEQFF. CDR3 bases: TGTGCCAGCAGCGTAGTCGGGGGAAGTTACAATGAGCAGTTCTTC.

A few counts support this clone. The chain recombines TRBV19 with TRBJ2-2; 10 bases fit TRBD2. The CDR3 is made up of 16 amino acids. The germline V gene has CDR1 LNHDA and CDR2 SQIVND (reference sequence). The V and J ends lost 5 bases and 1 base, in that order; junction bases with no gene match: 4. The CDR3 nucleotides are TGTGCCAGTAGTCTTCGACTAGCGGGGAACACCGGGGAGCTGTTTTTT. It is translated as CASSLRLAGNTGELFF. Based on the CDR3 plus reference TRBV19 and TRBJ2-2, the full variable domain is DGGITQSPKYLFRKEGQNVTLSCEQNLNHDAMYWYRQDPGQGLRLIYYSQIVNDFQKGDIAEGYSVSREKKESFPLTVTSAQKNPTAFYLCASSLRLAGNTGELFFGEGSRLTVL.

The gene calls are TRBV2 and TRBJ2-7, with no clear D. The CDR3 runs to 13 residues. Germline-derived CDR1 and CDR2 are SNHLY and FYNNEI. Trimming took off 5 bases at V and 6 bases at J, with 14 bases between the two ends. CDR3 sequence: CASSSRPRLEQYF. The CDR3 DNA sequence: TGTGCCAGCAGTTCACGTCCACGCCTCGAGCAGTACTTC.

About this clone itself: The germline gene is not matched at one end of the junction; a read error may be the cause. J is TRBJ2-3 and V is TRBV7-7; TRBD1 might be the D (6 bases). The CDR3 totals 15 residues. Looked up from germline, CDR1 is SSHAT and CDR2 is FNYEAQ (reference sequence). CDR3 DNA: TGTGCTAGCAGCTTAGGGGGACCCCACACAGATACGCAGTATTTT. It codes for CASSLGGPHTDTQYF.

This clone was counted only a few times. CDR3 bases: TGTGCCAGCAGTGAATTTGGGACAGGGCCCGGCCAAGAGACCCAGTACTTC. It translates to CASSEFGTGPGQETQYF. The V and J genes are TRBV25-1 and TRBJ2-5; 9 nucleotides agree with TRBD1. Germline V gene lookup returns CDR1 MGHDK and CDR2 SYGVNS. With 1 base clipped from V and 1 base from J, the junction kept 7 bases outside the gene matches. The CDR3 has 17 amino acids. Drawing the rest from reference TRBV25-1 and TRBJ2-5, the complete variable domain is EADIYQTPRYLVIGTGKKITLECSQTMGHDKMYWYQQDPGMELHLIHYSYGVNSTEKGDLSSESTVSRIRTEHFPLTLESARPSHTSQYLCASSEFGTGPGQETQYFGPGTRLLVL.

This clone was picked up a small number of times. This rearrangement joins TRBV4-2 to TRBJ2-4; 8 bases line up with TRBD2. Germline V CDR1 and CDR2: LGHNA, YNFKEQ. The trim removed 0 bases at V and 8 bases at J, leaving 6 bases unmatched. The CDR3 consists of 15 residues. The CDR3 sequence: CASSQDTGGADIQYF. The CDR3 DNA is TGTGCCAGCAGCCAAGACACGGGAGGGGCGGACATTCAGTACTTC.

V is TRBV25-1 and J is TRBJ2-1; 12 bases line up with TRBD2. In germline, CDR1 is MGHDK, CDR2 SYGVNS. There are 17 residues in the CDR3. The V and J ends lost 8 bases and 4 bases, in that order; junction bases with no gene match: 12. For the CDR3, the DNA is TGTGCCAGCCGACCCCCTTTGACTAGCGGGAGATACAATGAGCAGTTCTTC. Protein product: CASRPPLTSGRYNEQFF.

In this sample, this clone turned up a few times. The genes are TRBV7-2 and TRBJ2-1; D perhaps matches TRBD2 (6 bases). V dropped 3 bases and J dropped 10 bases, with 10 bases sitting between them. CDR1 SGHTA and CDR2 FQGNSA come from the germline V gene. This CDR3 comprises 12 residues. CDR3 amino acids: CASSFAGGEQFF. CDR3 nucleotides: TGTGCCAGCAGCTTCGCCGGGGGAGAGCAGTTCTTC.